This TCR beta chain appears in the sequencing data of a study of T-cell reconstitution after alpha-beta-depleted transplantation in children. Unique molecular identifiers were incorporated when the TCRbeta library was constructed. TCRdb ran MiXCR on the PCR reads and lists one entry per CDR3 protein. The table includes around 580,000 distinct CDR3 sequences, 20% to 30% detected once. Study-wide points: Among T cells one year after transplant, newly produced cells accounted for most counts and diversity. Alpha-beta T cells present about two months after transplant were reported to originate from several hundred expanded graft clones.

This CDR3 is built from 11 residues. V was cut by 2 bases and J by 6 bases, with 2 bases left in between. Germline-derived CDR1 and CDR2 are SGHAT and FQNNGV. In its sample, this clonotype was seen many times. The target antigen is unknown. This clonotype originated in a boy younger than two with Wiskott-Aldrich syndrome, due to receive a stem cell transplant. Here the sequenced sample was PBMCs, taken before TCRalphabeta/CD19-depleted stem cell transplant. V gene TRBV11-2 combines with J gene TRBJ2-1; unclear D gene. The CDR3 loop reads CASSLFNEQFF. CDR3 coding DNA: TGTGCCAGCAGCTTATTCAATGAGCAGTTCTTC.